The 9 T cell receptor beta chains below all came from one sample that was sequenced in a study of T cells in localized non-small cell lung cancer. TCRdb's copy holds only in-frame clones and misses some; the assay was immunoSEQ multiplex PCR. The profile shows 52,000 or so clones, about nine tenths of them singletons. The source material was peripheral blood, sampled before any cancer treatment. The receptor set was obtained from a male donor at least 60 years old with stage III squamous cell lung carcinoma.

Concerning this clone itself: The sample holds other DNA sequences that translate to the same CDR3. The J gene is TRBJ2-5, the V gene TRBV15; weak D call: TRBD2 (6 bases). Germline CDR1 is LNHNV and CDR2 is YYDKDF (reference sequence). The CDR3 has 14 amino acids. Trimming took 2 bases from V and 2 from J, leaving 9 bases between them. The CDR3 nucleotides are TGTGCCACCAGCAGATCTGGGGGGCAAGAGACCCAGTACTTC. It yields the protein CATSRSGGQETQYF.

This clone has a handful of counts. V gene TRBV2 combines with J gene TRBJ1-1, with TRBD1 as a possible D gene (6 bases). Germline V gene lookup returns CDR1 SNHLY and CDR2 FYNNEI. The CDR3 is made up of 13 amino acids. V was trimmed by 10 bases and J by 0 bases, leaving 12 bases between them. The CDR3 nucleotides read TGTGCCAACCAAAGGGGGTTGAACACTGAAGCTTTCTTT. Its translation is CANQRGLNTEAFF.

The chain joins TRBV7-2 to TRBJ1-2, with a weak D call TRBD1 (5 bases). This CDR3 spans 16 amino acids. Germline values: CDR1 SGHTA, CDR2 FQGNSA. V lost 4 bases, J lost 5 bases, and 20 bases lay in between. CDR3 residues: CASSYYGGDYLYGYTF. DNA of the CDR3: TGTGCCAGCAGCTATTACGGAGGGGATTACCTTTATGGCTACACCTTC.

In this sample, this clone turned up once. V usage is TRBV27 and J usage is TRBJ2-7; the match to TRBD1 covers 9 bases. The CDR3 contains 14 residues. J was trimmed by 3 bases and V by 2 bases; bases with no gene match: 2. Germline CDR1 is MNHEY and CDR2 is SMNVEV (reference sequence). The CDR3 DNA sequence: TGTGCCAGCAGTTTAGGGACAGGGTACTACGAGCAGTACTTC. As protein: CASSLGTGYYEQYF.

CDR3 nucleotides: TGTGCCAGCAGGCCCAGGGGGAGCTCCTACAATGAGCAGTTCTTC. Amino acid sequence: CASRPRGSSYNEQFF. The V call is TRBV5-4, the J call TRBJ2-1; 7 nucleotides match TRBD1. The trim removed 5 bases at V and 0 bases at J, leaving 5 bases unmatched. CDR1 and CDR2 (germline): SGHNT, YYREEE (reference sequence). The CDR3 has 15 residues. The complete variable domain, with remaining parts taken from reference TRBV5-4 and TRBJ2-1, reads ETGVTQSPTHLIKTRGQQVTLRCSSQSGHNTVSWYQQALGQGPQFIFQYYREEENGRGNFPPRFSGLQFPNYSSELNVNALELDDSALYLCASRPRGSSYNEQFFGPGTRLTVL.

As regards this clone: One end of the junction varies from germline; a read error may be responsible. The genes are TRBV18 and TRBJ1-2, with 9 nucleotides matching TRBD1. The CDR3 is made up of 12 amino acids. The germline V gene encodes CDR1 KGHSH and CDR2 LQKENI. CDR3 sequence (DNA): TGTGCCAGCTCACGGGACAGGGTTAGTCCCCTCTTC. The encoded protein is CASSRDRVSPLF.

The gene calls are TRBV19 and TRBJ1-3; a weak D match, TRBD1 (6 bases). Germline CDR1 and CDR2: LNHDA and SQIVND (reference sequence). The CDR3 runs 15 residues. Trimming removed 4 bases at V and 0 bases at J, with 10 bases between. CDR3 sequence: CASSTRTDSGNTIYF. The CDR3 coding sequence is TGTGCCAGTAGTACCCGGACAGACTCTGGAAACACCATATATTTT. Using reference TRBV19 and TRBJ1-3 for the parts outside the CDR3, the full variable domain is DGGITQSPKYLFRKEGQNVTLSCEQNLNHDAMYWYRQDPGQGLRLIYYSQIVNDFQKGDIAEGYSVSREKKESFPLTVTSAQKNPTAFYLCASSTRTDSGNTIYFGEGSWLTVV.

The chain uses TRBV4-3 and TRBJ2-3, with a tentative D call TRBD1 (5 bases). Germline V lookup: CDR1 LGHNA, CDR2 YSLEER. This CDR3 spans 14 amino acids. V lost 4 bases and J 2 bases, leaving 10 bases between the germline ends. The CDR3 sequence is CASSPQGYTDTQYF. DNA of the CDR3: TGCGCCAGCAGCCCGCAGGGATACACAGATACGCAGTATTTT.

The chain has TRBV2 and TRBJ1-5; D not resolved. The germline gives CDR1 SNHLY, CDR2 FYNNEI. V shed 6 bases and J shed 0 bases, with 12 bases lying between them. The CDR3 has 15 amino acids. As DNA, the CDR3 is TGTGCCAGCAGCAGGTCAATACTTAGCAATCAGCCCCAGCATTTT. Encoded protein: CASSRSILSNQPQHF.